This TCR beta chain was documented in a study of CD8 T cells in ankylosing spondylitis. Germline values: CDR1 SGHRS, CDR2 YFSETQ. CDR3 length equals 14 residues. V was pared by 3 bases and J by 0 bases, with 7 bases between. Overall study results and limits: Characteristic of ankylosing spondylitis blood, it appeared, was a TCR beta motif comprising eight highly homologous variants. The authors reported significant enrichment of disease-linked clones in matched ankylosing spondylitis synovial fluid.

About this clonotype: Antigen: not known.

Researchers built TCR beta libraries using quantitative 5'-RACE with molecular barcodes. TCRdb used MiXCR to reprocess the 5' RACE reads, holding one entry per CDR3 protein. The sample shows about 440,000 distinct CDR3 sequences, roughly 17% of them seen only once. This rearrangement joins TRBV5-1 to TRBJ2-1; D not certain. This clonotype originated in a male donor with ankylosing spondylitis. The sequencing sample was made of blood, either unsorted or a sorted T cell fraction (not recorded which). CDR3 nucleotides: TGCGCCAGCAGCTATCAGGCCTCCTACAATGAGCAGTTCTTC. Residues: CASSYQASYNEQFF.